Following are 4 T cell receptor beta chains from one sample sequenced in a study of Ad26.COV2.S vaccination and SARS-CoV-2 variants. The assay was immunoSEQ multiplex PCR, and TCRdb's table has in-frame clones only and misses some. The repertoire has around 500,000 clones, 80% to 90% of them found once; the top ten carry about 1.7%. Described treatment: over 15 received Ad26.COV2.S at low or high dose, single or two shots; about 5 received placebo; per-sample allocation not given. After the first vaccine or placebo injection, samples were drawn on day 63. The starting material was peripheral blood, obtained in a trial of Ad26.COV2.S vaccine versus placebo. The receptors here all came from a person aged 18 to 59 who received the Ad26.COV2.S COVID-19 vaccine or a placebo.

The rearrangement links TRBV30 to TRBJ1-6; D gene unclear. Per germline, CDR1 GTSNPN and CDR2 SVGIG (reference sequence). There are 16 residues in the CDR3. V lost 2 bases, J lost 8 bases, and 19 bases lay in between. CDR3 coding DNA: TGTGCCTGGAGTACCAGGTCGGCGGGTTCTGATTCACCCCTCCACTTT. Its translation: CAWSTRSAGSDSPLHF.

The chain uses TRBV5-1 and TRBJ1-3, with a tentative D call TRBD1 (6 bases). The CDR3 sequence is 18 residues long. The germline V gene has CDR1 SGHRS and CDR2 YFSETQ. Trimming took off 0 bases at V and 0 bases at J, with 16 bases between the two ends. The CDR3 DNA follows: TGCGCCAGCAGCTTGGCTCCCGGGGGCGCGAGCTCTGGAAACACCATATATTTT. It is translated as CASSLAPGGASSGNTIYF. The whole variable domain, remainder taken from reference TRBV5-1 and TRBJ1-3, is KAGVTQTPRYLIKTRGQQVTLSCSPISGHRSVSWYQQTPGQGLQFLFEYFSETQRNKGNFPGRFSGRQFSNSRSEMNVSTLELGDSALYLCASSLAPGGASSGNTIYFGEGSWLTVV.

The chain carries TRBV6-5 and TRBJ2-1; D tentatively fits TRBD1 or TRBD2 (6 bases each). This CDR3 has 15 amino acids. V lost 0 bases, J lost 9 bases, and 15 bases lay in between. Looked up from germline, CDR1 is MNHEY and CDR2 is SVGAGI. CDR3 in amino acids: CASSYSSTSRGEQFF. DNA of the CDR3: TGTGCCAGCAGTTACTCGTCTACTAGCAGGGGTGAGCAGTTCTTC.

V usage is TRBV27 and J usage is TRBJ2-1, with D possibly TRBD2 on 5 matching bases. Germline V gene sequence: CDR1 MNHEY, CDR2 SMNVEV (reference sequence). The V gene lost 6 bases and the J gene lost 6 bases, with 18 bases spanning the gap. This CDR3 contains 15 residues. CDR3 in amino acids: CASSSPRGKPNEQFF. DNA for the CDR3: TGTGCCAGCAGCTCTCCCCGAGGGAAACCCAATGAGCAGTTCTTC.